This T cell receptor beta chain was captured in a study of blood T cell repertoires in COVID-19. Some clones are missing from TCRdb's copy, which holds only in-frame ones; the method was immunoSEQ multiplex PCR. The table has 200,000 to 250,000 clones, around 86% seen once. V dropped 4 bases and J dropped 2; count of bases not matched to a gene: 9. Per germline, CDR1 SGHTS and CDR2 YDEGEE. This CDR3 has 17 residues. Sequenced sample: peripheral blood. This sequence originates from a woman over 75 with COVID-19, enrolled during active disease. This chain joins TRBV5-8 and TRBJ2-6; 7 nucleotides align to TRBD1. CDR3 nucleotides: TGTGCCAGCAGCCCCGGGACAGTATCCACTGGGGCCAACGTCCTGACTTTC. Its translation: CASSPGTVSTGANVLTF.